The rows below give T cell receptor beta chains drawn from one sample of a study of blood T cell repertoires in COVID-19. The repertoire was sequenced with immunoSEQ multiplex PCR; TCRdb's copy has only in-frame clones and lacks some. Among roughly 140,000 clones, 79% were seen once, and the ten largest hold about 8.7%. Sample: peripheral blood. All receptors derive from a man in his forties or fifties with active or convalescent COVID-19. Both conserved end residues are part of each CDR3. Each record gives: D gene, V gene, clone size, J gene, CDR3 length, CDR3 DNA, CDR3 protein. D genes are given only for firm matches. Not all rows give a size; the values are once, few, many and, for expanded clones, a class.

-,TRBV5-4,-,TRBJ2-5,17,TGTGCCAGCAGCTTGGTCGGCCGGGAGTCATTCCAAGAGACCCAGTACTTC,CASSLVGRESFQETQYF
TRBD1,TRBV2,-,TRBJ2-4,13,TGTGCCAGCGGGGGACAGGGTATGAACATTCAGTACTTC,CASGGQGMNIQYF
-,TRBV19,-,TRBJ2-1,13,TGTGCCAGTAGTATAGGTCCGGGAAATGAGCAGTTCTTC,CASSIGPGNEQFF
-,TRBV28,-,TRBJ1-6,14,TGTGCCAGCATAGACTGGGGGGAGGCTTCACCCCTCCACTTT,CASIDWGEASPLHF
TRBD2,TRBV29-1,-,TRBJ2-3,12,TGCAGCGTTGAGCGGGGGGGTGCTACGCAGTATTTT,CSVERGGATQYF
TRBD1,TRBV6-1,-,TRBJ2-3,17,TGTGCCAGCAGTGACTATTCTCGACAGGGGAGCACAGATACGCAGTATTTT,CASSDYSRQGSTDTQYF
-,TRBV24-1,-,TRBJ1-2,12,TGTGCCACCAGTGGGGCAGGCTATGGCTACACCTTC,CATSGAGYGYTF
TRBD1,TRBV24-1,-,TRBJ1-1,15,TGTGCCACCAGTGATTCCGGGACAGGCGGCACTGAAGCTTTCTTT,CATSDSGTGGTEAFF
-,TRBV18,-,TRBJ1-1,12,TGTGCCAGCTCACTAGGACGGGGTGAAGCTTTCTTT,CASSLGRGEAFF
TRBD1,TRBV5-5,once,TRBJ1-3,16,TGTGCCAGCAGCCTCCGGGACAGGGGAACTGGAAACACCATATATTTT,CASSLRDRGTGNTIYF
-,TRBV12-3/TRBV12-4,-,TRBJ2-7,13,TGTGCCAGCAGCCGCGGCTGGGGGCTCGAGCAGTACTTC,CASSRGWGLEQYF
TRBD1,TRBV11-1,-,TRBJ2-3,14,TGTGCCAGCAGCAAGACAGGGGTAACAGATACGCAGTATTTT,CASSKTGVTDTQYF
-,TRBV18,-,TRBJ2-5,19,TGTGCCAGCTCACCAAATAGAGATGCACCGGGACACCCACAAGAGACCCAGTACTTC,CASSPNRDAPGHPQETQYF
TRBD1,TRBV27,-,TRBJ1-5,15,TGTGCCAGCAGTTTGACAGGGGGCCTCATCCTCCCCCAGCATTTT,CASSLTGGLILPQHF
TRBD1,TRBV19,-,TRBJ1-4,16,TGTGCCAGTAGTCCTGGGACAGGACGGGGAAGCGAAAAACTGTTTTTT,CASSPGTGRGSEKLFF
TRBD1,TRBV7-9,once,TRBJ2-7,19,TGTGCCAGCAGCAAAGGCGTAGGACAGGGGACCCGGGAATCCTACGAGCAGTACTTC,CASSKGVGQGTRESYEQYF
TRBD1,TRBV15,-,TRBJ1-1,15,TGTGCCACCAGCAGTTTGGACAGGGGGAACACTGAAGCTTTCTTT,CATSSLDRGNTEAFF
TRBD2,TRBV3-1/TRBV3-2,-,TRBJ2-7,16,TGTGCCAGCAGCCAAGTAGGACTAGCGGGAGTGAGGGAGCAGTACTTC,CASSQVGLAGVREQYF
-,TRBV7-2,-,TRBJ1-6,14,TGTGCCAGCAGCTTAGCGACTACGAATTCACCCCTCCACTTT,CASSLATTNSPLHF
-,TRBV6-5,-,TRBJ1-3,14,TGTGCCAGCAGTTTCCAGGGTTCTGGAAACACCATATATTTT,CASSFQGSGNTIYF
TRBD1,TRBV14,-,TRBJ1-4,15,TGTGCCAGCAGCCCTCTACAGGGGATCGGGGAAAAACTGTTTTTT,CASSPLQGIGEKLFF
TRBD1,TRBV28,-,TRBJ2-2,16,TGTGCCAGCAGCCCTACCGGGACAGGTGGGACCGGGGAGCTGTTTTTT,CASSPTGTGGTGELFF
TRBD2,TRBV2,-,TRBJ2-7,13,TGTGCCAGCAAACTAGCGGGAGTCTACGAGCAGTACTTC,CASKLAGVYEQYF
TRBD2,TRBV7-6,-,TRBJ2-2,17,TGTGCCAGCAGCCCTCTACCTAGCGGAGCTATATCCGGGGAGCTGTTTTTT,CASSPLPSGAISGELFF
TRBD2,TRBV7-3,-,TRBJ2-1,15,TGTGCCAGCAGCACGACTAGCGGGCCTTACAATGAGCAGTTCTTC,CASSTTSGPYNEQFF
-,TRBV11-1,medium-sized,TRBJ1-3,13,TGTGCCAGCAGCTTGTCAGATGGAAACACCATATATTTT,CASSLSDGNTIYF
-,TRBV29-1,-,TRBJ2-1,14,TGCAGCGTTGTCCCCTTCGCTACCTACAATGAGCAGTTCTTC,CSVVPFATYNEQFF
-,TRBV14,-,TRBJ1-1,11,TGTGCCAGCAGCCAAGCAGGGCGAGCTTTCTTT,CASSQAGRAFF
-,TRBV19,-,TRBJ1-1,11,TGTGCCACCCGGGAGAACACTGAAGCTTTCTTT,CATRENTEAFF
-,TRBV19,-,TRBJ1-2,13,TGTGCCAGTACCCAGGCCGTCCAATCTGGCTACACCTTC,CASTQAVQSGYTF
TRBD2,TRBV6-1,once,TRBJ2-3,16,TGTGCCAGCAGTGAAGATGGAAGCGGGGGCACAGATACGCAGTATTTT,CASSEDGSGGTDTQYF
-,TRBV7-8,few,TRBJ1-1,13,TGTGCCAGCAGCCCGGGAGGGGGAACTGAAGCTTTCTTT,CASSPGGGTEAFF
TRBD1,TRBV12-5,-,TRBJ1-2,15,TGTGCTAGTGGTTTGGCATCAGGGGGCGCAGGTGGCTACACCTTC,CASGLASGGAGGYTF
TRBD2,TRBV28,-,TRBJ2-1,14,TGTGCCAGCATGGGGGGACTAGCCTACAATGAGCAGTTCTTC,CASMGGLAYNEQFF
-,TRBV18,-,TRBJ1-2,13,TGTGCCAGCTCACCACGGCAGGGCTATGGCTACACCTTC,CASSPRQGYGYTF
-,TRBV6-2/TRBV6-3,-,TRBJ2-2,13,TGTGCCAGCAGTTACTCGGTCCAGGTGGAGCTGTTTTTT,CASSYSVQVELFF
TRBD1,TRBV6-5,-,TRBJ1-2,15,TGTGCCAGCAGTCGGGGACAGGAGATTAACTATGGCTACACCTTC,CASSRGQEINYGYTF
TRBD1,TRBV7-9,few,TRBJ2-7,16,TGTGCCAGCAGCCCTAGGGCTCCAGGGGGCGCGTACGAGCAGTACTTC,CASSPRAPGGAYEQYF
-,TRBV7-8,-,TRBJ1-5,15,TGTGCCAGCAGCTCTCTGGCAGGGAGGGGTCAGCCCCAGCATTTT,CASSSLAGRGQPQHF
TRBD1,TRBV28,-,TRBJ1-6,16,TGTGCCAGCAGAACTCACAGGGGAACCTATAATTCACCCCTCCACTTT,CASRTHRGTYNSPLHF
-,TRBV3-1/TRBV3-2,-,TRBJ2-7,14,TGTGCCAGCAGCCAAGGCCCAGGGTGGACCGAGCAGTACTTC,CASSQGPGWTEQYF
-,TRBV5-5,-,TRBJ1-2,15,TGTGCCAGCAGCTCGACAGGCCCATCTAACTATGGCTACACCTTC,CASSSTGPSNYGYTF